Here is one T cell receptor beta chain with its context. The antigen is unknown. The sample originates from a study of cytomegalovirus exposure and HLA in healthy donors. Points from the study as a whole: Investigators reported over 150 TCR beta chains as tied to cytomegalovirus.

The trim removed 5 bases at V and 2 bases at J, leaving 7 bases unmatched. CDR3 length: 16 residues. Germline V gene sequence: CDR1 SNHLY, CDR2 FYNNEI. PCR amplification relied on 60 Vbeta primers (plus 13 Jbeta primers). Here immunoSEQ multiplex PCR was the method, and the copy in TCRdb shows in-frame clones only, minus some. This sample carries about 100,000 clones, around 79% of them seen once, and the ten largest clones take roughly 2%. The specimen was PBMCs. The chain links TRBV2 to TRBJ2-3, with 10 bases identical to TRBD2. The receptor comes from a woman aged 40 to 50 in good health and CMV-seronegative. The CDR3 DNA reads TGTGCCAGCAGTAAACTAGCGGGACGGGACACAGATACGCAGTATTTT. Amino acids: CASSKLAGRDTDTQYF.